Listed here are 5 T cell receptor beta chains from one sample, sequenced in a study of blood T cell repertoires in COVID-19. Clones were read by immunoSEQ multiplex PCR, and TCRdb kept only the in-frame ones, dropping some. This table holds tens of thousands of clones, about four fifths found once. Source material: peripheral blood. The receptor source for this set is a man aged 25 to 45 with COVID-19, enrolled during active disease.

V is TRBV4-1 and J is TRBJ2-4, with a tentative D call TRBD2 (5 bases). The CDR3 is 15 amino acids. Germline V lookup: CDR1 MGHRA, CDR2 YSYEKL. V lost 1 base, J lost 9 bases, and 16 bases lay in between. CDR3 coding DNA: TGCGCCAGCAGCCAAGGAAGTCTCGGGGAAAGCATTCAGTACTTC. Its translation is CASSQGSLGESIQYF.

This rearrangement joins TRBV2 to TRBJ2-1; perhaps TRBD1 as D (5 bases). Germline V gene data show CDR1 as SNHLY and CDR2 as FYNNEI. This CDR3 is 15 amino acids long. V dropped 7 bases and J dropped 0 bases, with 13 bases sitting between them. The CDR3 DNA is TGTGCCAGCAAAACTCAGGGCGGCTCCTACAATGAGCAGTTCTTC. This translates into CASKTQGGSYNEQFF.

The V gene is TRBV9, the J gene TRBJ2-2; maybe TRBD1 (6 bases). Between the trimmed V and J ends, which lost 4 bases and 8 bases, there was a span of 9 bases. CDR1 is SGDLS, CDR2 YYNGEE, per germline. The CDR3 sequence is 12 residues long. The CDR3 protein is CASSPGAGELFF. The CDR3 DNA reads TGTGCCAGCAGCCCAGGGGCAGGGGAGCTGTTTTTT. The whole variable domain, filled in from reference TRBV9 and TRBJ2-2, reads DSGVTQTPKHLITATGQRVTLRCSPRSGDLSVYWYQQSLDQGLQFLIQYYNGEERAKGNILERFSAQQFPDLHSELNLSSLELGDSALYFCASSPGAGELFFGEGSRLTVL.

The gene calls are TRBV7-2 and TRBJ2-7; tentative D call: TRBD2 (6 bases). The CDR3 has 13 residues. Germline V lookup: CDR1 SGHTA, CDR2 FQGNSA. Trimming took off 2 bases at V and 6 bases at J, with 11 bases between the two ends. The CDR3 loop is CASSLTGTGEQYF. The CDR3 nucleotides are TGTGCCAGCAGCTTAACTGGGACTGGCGAGCAGTACTTC. The variable domain in full, with the rest retrieved from reference TRBV7-2 and TRBJ2-7, is GAGVSQSPSNKVTEKGKDVELRCDPISGHTALYWYRQSLGQGLEFLIYFQGNSAPDKSGLPSDRFSAERTGGSVSTLTIQRTQQEDSAVYLCASSLTGTGEQYFGPGTRLTVT.

The chain uses TRBV6-6 and TRBJ2-1, with D uncertain. In germline, CDR1 is MNHNY, CDR2 SVGAGI (reference sequence). Trimming pared 7 bases from V and 3 bases from J, leaving 10 bases between. There are 13 residues in the CDR3. Written as DNA, the CDR3 is TGTGCCAGCATTAATCCGAGCTACAATGAGCAGTTCTTC. This sequence encodes CASINPSYNEQFF.